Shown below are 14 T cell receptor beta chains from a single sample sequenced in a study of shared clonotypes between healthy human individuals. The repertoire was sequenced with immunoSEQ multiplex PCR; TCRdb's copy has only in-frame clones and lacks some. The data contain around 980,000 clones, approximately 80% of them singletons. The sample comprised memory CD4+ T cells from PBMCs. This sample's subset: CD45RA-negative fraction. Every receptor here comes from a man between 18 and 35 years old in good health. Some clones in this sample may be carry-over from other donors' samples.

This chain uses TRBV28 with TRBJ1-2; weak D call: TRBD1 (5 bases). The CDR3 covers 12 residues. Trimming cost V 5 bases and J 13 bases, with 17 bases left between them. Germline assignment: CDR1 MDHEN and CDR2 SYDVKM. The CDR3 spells CASSLGAGPGTF. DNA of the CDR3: TGTGCCAGCAGTCTCGGGGCAGGGCCAGGCACCTTC.

The CDR3 region has the DNA TGCGCCAGCAGCCAAGACTTCCCCCCAGGGGGGTATGGCTACACCTTC. Translated, it gives CASSQDFPPGGYGYTF. The chain couples TRBV4-1 to TRBJ1-2, with 7 bases identical to TRBD1. V shed 0 bases, J shed 5 bases, and the junction held 9 bases outside the gene matches. The germline CDR1 and CDR2 sequences are MGHRA and YSYEKL. This CDR3 has 16 amino acids.

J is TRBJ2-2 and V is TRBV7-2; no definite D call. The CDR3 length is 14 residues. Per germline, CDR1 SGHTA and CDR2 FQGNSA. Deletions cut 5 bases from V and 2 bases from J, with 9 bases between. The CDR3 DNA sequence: TGTGCCAGCAGCCCCCGTATCAACACCGGGGAGCTGTTTTTT. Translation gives CASSPRINTGELFF.

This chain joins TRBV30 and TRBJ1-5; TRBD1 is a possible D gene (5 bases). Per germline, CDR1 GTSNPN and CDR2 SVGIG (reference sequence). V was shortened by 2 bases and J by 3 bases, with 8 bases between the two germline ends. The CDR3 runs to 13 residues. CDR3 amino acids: CAWSKGSNQPQHF. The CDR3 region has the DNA TGTGCCTGGAGTAAGGGGTCCAATCAGCCCCAGCATTTT.

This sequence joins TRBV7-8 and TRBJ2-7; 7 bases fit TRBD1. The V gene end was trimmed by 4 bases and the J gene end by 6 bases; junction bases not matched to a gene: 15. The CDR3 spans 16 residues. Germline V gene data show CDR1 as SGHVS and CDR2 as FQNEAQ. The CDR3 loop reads CASSSTTGDRRAEQYF. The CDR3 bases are TGTGCCAGCAGCTCCACAACAGGGGACAGACGAGCCGAGCAGTACTTC.

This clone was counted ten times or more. DNA of the CDR3: TGTGCCAGCAGTGAACTCGGAGGGACTAGCGGGAGTGGAGATACGCAGTATTTT. It codes for CASSELGGTSGSGDTQYF. The genes are TRBV6-1 and TRBJ2-3, with 14 nucleotides matching TRBD2. V gave up 2 bases and J gave up 5 bases; unmatched junction bases: 9. The length of the CDR3 is 18 residues. Germline-derived CDR1 and CDR2 are MNHNS and SASEGT.

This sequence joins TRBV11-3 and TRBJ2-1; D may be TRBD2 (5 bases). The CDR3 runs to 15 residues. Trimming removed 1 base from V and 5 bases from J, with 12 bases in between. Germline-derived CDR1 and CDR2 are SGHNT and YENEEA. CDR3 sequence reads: CASSLGAGQNNEQFF. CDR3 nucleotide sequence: TGTGCCAGCAGCTTAGGGGCGGGCCAAAACAATGAGCAGTTCTTC.

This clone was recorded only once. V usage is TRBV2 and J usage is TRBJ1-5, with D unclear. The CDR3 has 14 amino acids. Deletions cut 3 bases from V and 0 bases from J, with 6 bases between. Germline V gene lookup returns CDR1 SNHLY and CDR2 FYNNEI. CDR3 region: CASSDRYSNQPQHF. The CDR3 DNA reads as TGTGCCAGCAGTGACAGGTATAGCAATCAGCCCCAGCATTTT. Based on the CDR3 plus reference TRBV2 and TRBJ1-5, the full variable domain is EPEVTQTPSHQVTQMGQEVILRCVPISNHLYFYWYRQILGQKVEFLVSFYNNEISEKSEIFDDQFSVERPDGSNFTLKIRSTKLEDSAMYFCASSDRYSNQPQHFGDGTRLSIL.

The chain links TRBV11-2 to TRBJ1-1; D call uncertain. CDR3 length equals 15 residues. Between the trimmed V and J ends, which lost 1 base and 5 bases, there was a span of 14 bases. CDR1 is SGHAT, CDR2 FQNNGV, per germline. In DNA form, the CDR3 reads TGTGCCAGCAGCTTAGTTATGGCAGGTGTAACTGAAGCTTTCTTT. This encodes CASSLVMAGVTEAFF.

The CDR3 sequence is CASRLGVGTGELFF. The CDR3 DNA is TGTGCCAGTAGATTGGGAGTAGGAACCGGGGAGCTGTTTTTT. The chain recombines TRBV19 with TRBJ2-2, with D perhaps TRBD2 (5 bases). Germline CDR1 reads LNHDA; CDR2 reads SQIVND (reference sequence). This CDR3 region has 14 residues. Trimming cost V 6 bases and J 5 bases, with 13 bases left between them.

CDR3 coding DNA: TGTGCCAGCAGCACCCCTAGCTCTGGGGCCAACGTCCTGACTTTC. It translates to CASSTPSSGANVLTF. The rearrangement uses TRBV28 and TRBJ2-6; no clear D gene. Germline-derived CDR1 and CDR2 are MDHEN and SYDVKM. The ends were cut back, 6 bases at V and 0 bases at J, with 9 bases in the middle. CDR3 length: 15 amino acids. Variable domain in full (rest from reference TRBV28 and TRBJ2-6): DVKVTQSSRYLVKRTGEKVFLECVQDMDHENMFWYRQDPGLGLRLIYFSYDVKMKEKGDIPEGYSVSREKKERFSLILESASTNQTSMYLCASSTPSSGANVLTFGAGSRLTVL.

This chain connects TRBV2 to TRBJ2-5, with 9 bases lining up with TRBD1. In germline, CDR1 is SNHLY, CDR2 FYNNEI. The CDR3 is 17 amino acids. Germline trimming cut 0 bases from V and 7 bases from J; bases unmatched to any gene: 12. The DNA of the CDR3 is TGTGCCAGCAGTGAAGCCCATTTGGGACAGGGACCTGGGACCCAGTACTTC. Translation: CASSEAHLGQGPGTQYF.

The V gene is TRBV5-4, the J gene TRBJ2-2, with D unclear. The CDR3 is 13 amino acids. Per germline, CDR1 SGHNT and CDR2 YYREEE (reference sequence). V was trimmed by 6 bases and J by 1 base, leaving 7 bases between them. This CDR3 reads CASIRENTGELFF. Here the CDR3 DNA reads TGTGCCAGCATAAGGGAGAACACCGGGGAGCTGTTTTTT.

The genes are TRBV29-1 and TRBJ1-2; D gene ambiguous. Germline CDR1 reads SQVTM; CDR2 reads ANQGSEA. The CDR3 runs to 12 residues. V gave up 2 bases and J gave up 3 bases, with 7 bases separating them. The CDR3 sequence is CSVESPDYGYTF. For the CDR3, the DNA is TGCAGCGTTGAATCGCCCGACTATGGCTACACCTTC.